A single sample is the source of the 22 T cell receptor beta chains below, sequenced in a study of OX40 agonist ivuxolimab in advanced cancers. Data came from immunoSEQ multiplex PCR; TCRdb stores just in-frame clones and leaves some out. The table records about 58,000 clones, approximately 87% of them present only once. The sample in question was CD4+ or CD8+ T cells sorted from blood, obtained in a trial of the OX40 agonist ivuxolimab. These receptors were collected from an adult with an advanced solid tumor such as melanoma, head and neck, liver or kidney cancer.

The rearrangement uses TRBV6-5 and TRBJ2-5; 7 bases align to TRBD1. The CDR3 has 15 amino acids. Trimming at V came to 2 bases and at J to 2 bases, leaving 5 bases not matched to a gene. The V gene's germline CDR1 is MNHEY and CDR2 SVGAGI. CDR3 nucleotides: TGTGCCAGCAGTTACGGATGGGGACAGCAAGAGACCCAGTACTTC. Protein product: CASSYGWGQQETQYF.

This chain links TRBV5-6 with TRBJ1-2; D is undetermined. Per germline, CDR1 SGHDT and CDR2 YYEEEE. This CDR3 is 14 amino acids long. V dropped 0 bases and J dropped 8 bases, with 14 bases sitting between them. Here the CDR3 DNA reads TGTGCCAGCAGCTTGGTAGTTCAGGTGGAGGGCTACACCTTC. Encoded protein: CASSLVVQVEGYTF.

The chain couples TRBV4-2 to TRBJ2-2, with D possibly being TRBD1 (6 bases). V was shortened by 4 bases and J by 4 bases, with 13 bases between the two germline ends. CDR1 is LGHNA and CDR2 is YNFKEQ in the germline V gene. The CDR3 has 15 residues. The CDR3 nucleotides read TGTGCCAGCAGCCTACAGGGTGAGATCACCGGGGAGCTGTTTTTT. Its translation: CASSLQGEITGELFF.

The table lists this clone with a few counts. CDR3 sequence: CASSPTVPKNIQYF. CDR3 DNA: TGTGCCAGCAGCCCGACAGTACCCAAAAACATTCAGTACTTC. This sequence joins TRBV5-6 and TRBJ2-4; D is perhaps TRBD1 (5 bases). Germline V gene lookup returns CDR1 SGHDT and CDR2 YYEEEE. V lost 4 bases, J lost 2 bases, and 10 bases lay in between. This CDR3 contains 14 residues.

This rearrangement joins TRBV7-2 to TRBJ2-1, with D tentatively TRBD1 (6 bases). There are 14 residues in the CDR3. Trimming took 1 base from V and 5 from J, leaving 9 bases between them. Germline V gives CDR1 SGHTA, CDR2 FQGNSA. The CDR3 loop is CASSLDRANNEQFF. CDR3 nucleotides: TGTGCCAGCAGCTTAGACAGGGCCAACAATGAGCAGTTCTTC.

As to this clone: One end of the junction is discordant with germline, which a read error may explain. The rearrangement links TRBV7-7 to TRBJ2-5; TRBD2 agrees at 11 bases. CDR1 and CDR2 (germline): SSHAT, FNYEAQ (reference sequence). The CDR3 spans 15 residues. CDR3 DNA sequence: TGTGCTAGCAGCTTCGGGACTAGCGGTGTGTGGACCCAGTACTTC. It specifies CASSFGTSGVWTQYF.

V usage is TRBV6-6 and J usage is TRBJ2-1, with 7 nucleotides matching TRBD2. The CDR3 is 14 amino acids. Germline V gene data show CDR1 as MNHNY and CDR2 as SVGAGI (reference sequence). V lost 4 bases and J lost 6; bases outside the gene matches: 6. The CDR3 loop is CASSLRRGTNEQFF. In nucleotides, the CDR3 is TGTGCCAGCAGTTTACGGCGGGGGACCAATGAGCAGTTCTTC.

The rearrangement uses TRBV7-3 and TRBJ2-3; tentative D call: TRBD2 (6 bases). V lost 5 bases to trimming and J lost 2 bases, with 11 bases between them. This CDR3 is built from 14 residues. The germline V gene encodes CDR1 SGHTA and CDR2 FQGTGA. The CDR3 DNA reads as TGTGCCAGCAGCGAGCGGGTCGACACAGATACGCAGTATTTT. This sequence encodes CASSERVDTDTQYF.

The chain is built from TRBV11-3 and TRBJ2-5; TRBD2 agrees at 12 bases. CDR3 length: 17 residues. CDR1 and CDR2 from the germline V gene are SGHNT and YENEEA. Trimming took 1 base from V and 3 from J; bases not matched to a gene: 6. CDR3 protein: CASSLGLASGGEETQYF. Written as DNA, the CDR3 is TGTGCCAGCAGCTTAGGTTTGGCTAGCGGGGGGGAAGAGACCCAGTACTTC.

This chain uses TRBV2 with TRBJ2-7; D unclear. CDR1 is SNHLY and CDR2 is FYNNEI in the germline V gene. Trimming took off 7 bases at V and 0 bases at J, with 16 bases between the two ends. CDR3 size: 15 residues. The CDR3 here is CASTRTLLLSYEQYF. In nucleotides, the CDR3 is TGTGCCAGCACCCGGACCTTATTACTCTCCTACGAGCAGTACTTC.

The chain is built from TRBV9 and TRBJ2-5; TRBD1 agrees at 9 bases. CDR1 and CDR2 from the germline V gene are SGDLS and YYNGEE. The CDR3 length is 16 residues. The V gene end was trimmed by 0 bases and the J gene end by 2 bases; junction bases not matched to a gene: 5. The CDR3, as DNA: TGTGCCAGCAGCGTAGCTACAGGGGGCAGTCAAGAGACCCAGTACTTC. This translates into CASSVATGGSQETQYF.

The chain employs TRBV2 and TRBJ1-2, with D possibly being TRBD1 (6 bases). V was shortened by 3 bases and J by 4 bases, with 18 bases between the two germline ends. Per germline, CDR1 SNHLY and CDR2 FYNNEI. The CDR3 consists of 16 residues. Here the CDR3 reads CASSEYLGAVSYGYTF. CDR3 DNA sequence: TGTGCCAGCAGTGAGTACTTGGGGGCGGTCAGCTATGGCTACACCTTC.

The chain employs TRBV9 and TRBJ2-3; 9 bases map to TRBD1. Germline V gene lookup returns CDR1 SGDLS and CDR2 YYNGEE. After removal of 3 bases from V and 5 bases from J, the junction contained 7 bases not matched to a gene. The CDR3 is 15 amino acids. DNA for the CDR3: TGTGCCAGCAGCGACCGGGACAGGGTTGGAGATACGCAGTATTTT. It encodes CASSDRDRVGDTQYF.

This clone was picked up a small number of times. This rearrangement joins TRBV4-2 to TRBJ2-4; tentatively, D is TRBD2 (7 bases). V was cut by 0 bases and J by 6 bases, with 18 bases left in between. The germline V gene has CDR1 LGHNA and CDR2 YNFKEQ. This CDR3 has 17 amino acids. The CDR3 DNA follows: TGTGCCAGCAGCCAAGATCTCGGCGGGGGCCCGGCAAACATTCAGTACTTC. It codes for CASSQDLGGGPANIQYF.

This rearrangement joins TRBV5-1 to TRBJ2-5; 9 positions agree with TRBD1. The ends lost 5 bases at V and 5 bases at J; junction bases unmatched: 10. The CDR3 has 15 amino acids. Looked up from germline, CDR1 is SGHRS and CDR2 is YFSETQ. The CDR3: CASSSTGGVKETQYF. In nucleotides, the CDR3 is TGCGCCAGCAGTTCGACAGGGGGGGTTAAGGAGACCCAGTACTTC.

The V gene is TRBV6-1, the J gene TRBJ2-2; 7 bases line up with TRBD1. Germline CDR1 is MNHNS and CDR2 is SASEGT. The CDR3 consists of 15 residues. V lost 6 bases to trimming and J lost 0 bases; unmatched junction nucleotides: 4. CDR3: CASRAGTANTGELFF. For the CDR3, the DNA is TGTGCCAGCAGGGCCGGGACAGCGAACACCGGGGAGCTGTTTTTT.

The V gene is TRBV5-1, the J gene TRBJ2-3; TRBD2 might be the D (6 bases). Germline V lookup: CDR1 SGHRS, CDR2 YFSETQ. The CDR3 sequence is 16 residues long. The V end lost 3 bases, the J end lost 1 base, and 15 bases lay between the germline ends. In DNA, the CDR3 is TGCGCCAGCAGCTCCGGAGGAGGGAGAGGCACAGATACGCAGTATTTT. This sequence encodes CASSSGGGRGTDTQYF.

The J gene is TRBJ2-6, the V gene TRBV11-3; D perhaps matches TRBD2 (7 bases). The CDR3 contains 16 residues. Trimming took off 5 bases at V and 3 bases at J, with 14 bases between the two ends. The germline V gene encodes CDR1 SGHNT and CDR2 YENEEA. The CDR3 region is CASSAQGGIGANVLTF. The DNA for the CDR3 is TGTGCCAGCAGCGCACAGGGAGGGATTGGGGCCAACGTCCTGACTTTC. Complete variable domain (other parts from reference TRBV11-3 and TRBJ2-6): EAGVVQSPRYKIIEKKQPVAFWCNPISGHNTLYWYLQNLGQGPELLIRYENEEAVDDSQLPKDRFSAERLKGVDSTLKIQPAELGDSAVYLCASSAQGGIGANVLTFGAGSRLTVL.

J is TRBJ2-7 and V is TRBV6-5; 8 bases are a match to TRBD1. CDR3 length: 13 residues. Germline V CDR1 and CDR2: MNHEY, SVGAGI. Trimming removed 6 bases from V and 6 bases from J; junction bases left unmatched: 7. The chain's CDR3 is CASRGRQGAEQYF. The CDR3 coding sequence is TGTGCCAGCAGGGGGCGGCAGGGGGCCGAGCAGTACTTC.

The chain carries TRBV5-4 and TRBJ2-2, with D hard to call. Trimming took 4 bases from V and 1 from J, leaving 11 bases between them. In germline, CDR1 is SGHNT, CDR2 YYREEE (reference sequence). This CDR3 contains 15 residues. This CDR3 is CASSRSPENTGELFF. The CDR3, as DNA: TGTGCCAGCAGCCGGTCCCCAGAGAACACCGGGGAGCTGTTTTTT.

By sample share, this clone is medium-sized (0.01 to 0.1%). The CDR3 DNA reads as TGTGCCAGCAGCCTCAGCTCGGGGGTTAACACCTTC. Protein: CASSLSSGVNTF. The chain recombines TRBV7-2 with TRBJ1-2; D is perhaps TRBD1 (5 bases). The germline V gene encodes CDR1 SGHTA and CDR2 FQGNSA. This CDR3 region has 12 residues. The V and J ends lost 5 bases and 12 bases respectively, with 16 bases between them.

In its sample, this clone was seen many times. The chain employs TRBV4-2 and TRBJ1-6; D unclear. The V end lost 1 base, the J end lost 7 bases, and 17 bases lay between the germline ends. CDR3 length: 17 residues. Germline CDR1 reads LGHNA; CDR2 reads YNFKEQ. The CDR3 reads CASSQAGAGGNNSPLHF. The CDR3 DNA reads as TGTGCCAGCAGCCAAGCAGGTGCGGGAGGAAACAATTCACCCCTCCACTTT.